These T cell receptor beta chains were read from a single sample in a study of healthy donors' naive CD4 and CD8 T cells. A single record per CDR3 protein comes from TCRdb applying MiXCR to the reads. In the table there are about 180,000 distinct CDR3 sequences, 65% to 75% of which are singletons. The sample consisted of naive CD4+ and CD8+ T cells sorted from blood, pooled from several donors. The source is a pool of human donors in good health; the sample pools cells from several healthy donors. CDR3s include the opening cysteine and the closing phenylalanine or tryptophan. The order of the fields is V gene, CDR3 length, D gene, J gene, CDR3 protein, CDR3 DNA. A D gene is named only where the DNA matches it firmly.

TRBV29-1	15	TRBD1	TRBJ2-3	CSVRDRVRDTDTQYF	TGCAGCGTTAGGGACAGGGTGAGGGACACAGATACGCAGTATTTT
TRBV19	16	.	TRBJ1-5	CASSINGGSGNQPQHF	TGTGCCAGTAGTATAAATGGGGGCAGCGGCAATCAGCCCCAGCATTTT
TRBV29-1	14	.	TRBJ1-1	CSVGGRGLNTEAFF	TGCAGCGTTGGAGGGAGAGGGTTGAACACTGAAGCTTTCTTT
TRBV29-1	16	.	TRBJ2-1	CSVEVSHKSSYNEQFF	TGCAGCGTTGAAGTCTCCCATAAGAGCTCCTACAATGAGCAGTTCTTC
TRBV5-6	15	.	TRBJ2-1	CASSLFTGGYNEQFF	TGTGCCAGCAGCTTGTTTACGGGCGGTTACAATGAGCAGTTCTTC
TRBV6-2/TRBV6-3	18	.	TRBJ2-3	CASSYSGWRGPSTDTQYF	TGTGCCAGCAGTTACTCGGGGTGGCGGGGGCCGAGCACAGATACGCAGTATTTT
TRBV29-1	15	.	TRBJ1-1	CSVDEKVSMNTEAFF	TGCAGCGTTGATGAAAAGGTCAGCATGAACACTGAAGCTTTCTTT
TRBV29-1	14	.	TRBJ2-3	CSVEALAVGDTQYF	TGCAGCGTTGAGGCCCTAGCAGTGGGAGATACGCAGTATTTT
TRBV14	15	TRBD2	TRBJ2-1	CASSSGLAVYNEQFF	TGTGCCAGCAGCTCAGGACTAGCGGTATACAATGAGCAGTTCTTC
TRBV29-1	14	.	TRBJ1-5	CSVGGDGSNQPQHF	TGCAGCGTTGGAGGGGATGGCAGCAATCAGCCCCAGCATTTT
TRBV29-1	12	.	TRBJ2-5	CSVAGFQETQYF	TGCAGCGTTGCCGGGTTTCAAGAGACCCAGTACTTC
TRBV6-5	15	.	TRBJ2-6	CASSRLVTGANVLTF	TGTGCCAGCAGCCGACTAGTAACTGGGGCCAACGTCCTGACTTTC